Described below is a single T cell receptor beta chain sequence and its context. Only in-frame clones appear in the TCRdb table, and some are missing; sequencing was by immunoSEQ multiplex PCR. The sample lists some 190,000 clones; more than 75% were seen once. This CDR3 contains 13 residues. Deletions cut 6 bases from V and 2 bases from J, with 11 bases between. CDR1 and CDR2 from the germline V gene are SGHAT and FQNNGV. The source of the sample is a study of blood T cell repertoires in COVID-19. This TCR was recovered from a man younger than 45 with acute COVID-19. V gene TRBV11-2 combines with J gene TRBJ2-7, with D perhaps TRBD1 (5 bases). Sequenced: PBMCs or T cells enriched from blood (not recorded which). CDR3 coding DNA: TGTGCCAGCAGTGAACAGGTAGCCTACGAGCAGTACTTC. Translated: CASSEQVAYEQYF.